The entry below describes one T cell receptor (beta chain). Its antigen specificity is not known. Base quality data are lacking; no much larger clone is found one base away. The library was obtained by the immunoSEQ multiplex PCR assay. For the multiplex PCR, a mixture combining 60 forward primers for TCR Vbeta segments and 13 reverse primers for TCR Jbeta segments was used. Amplification of the CDR3 region of rearranged TCR beta genes was performed with a multiplex PCR assay on genomic DNA. The Illumina HiSeq System was used to sequence the amplified TCR beta libraries as 87-base-pair reads. Processing in the source paper ran as follows. A later analysis tallied 75 million to 85 million unique TCR beta chains across the 650 to 750 repertoires, and around 9.9 million of those chains were shared by two or more donors. Raw reads were error-corrected and collapsed into unique sequences with a nearest-neighbor algorithm that merged closely related sequences to remove PCR and sequencing errors. Alignment of CDR3 sequences to IMGT reference sequences was used to assign V, D and J gene segments. Each retained sequence needed at least a six-nucleotide match to both a V gene segment and a J gene segment. Rearrangements were called productive when the CDR3 lacked stop codons and stayed in frame with V and J; all others were non-productive. CDR3 was defined by IMGT convention, running from the second conserved V-encoded cysteine to the conserved J-encoded phenylalanine. The earlier analysis of about 570 of the donors excluded any sequence lacking an unambiguous match to a single V gene segment. An earlier analysis of a few hundred of the donors called V segments functional above 56.7% productive rearrangements and segregating when the between-donor standard deviation exceeded 5%. A statistical classification framework was developed to diagnose cytomegalovirus status using the catalog of TCR beta chain sequences. In a later analysis, V and J genes were assigned by comparing TCR nucleotide sequences against IMGT/GENE-DB human TR gene sequences. The TCRdist pipeline was used in a later analysis to assign CDR3 sequences and most-parsimonious VDJ recombination scenarios. In a later analysis, each TCR beta chain was defined by its CDR3 amino acid sequence together with its V-gene family, and reads lacking a unique V-gene family were excluded. To address suspected cross-contamination and a sequencing artifact, a later analysis removed some 620 highly shared, low-generation-probability nucleotide sequences. In a later analysis, a clonal expansion index was calculated for each public chain from normalized within-repertoire ranks of inferred template counts. Generation probabilities in a later analysis came from a VDJ recombination model fitted to out-of-frame rearrangements, and those results were checked against IGoR. Hypergeometric tests were used in a later analysis to score TCR-TCR, TCR-HLA and TCR-CMV co-occurrence, with a repertoire-size bias correction applied to the TCR pairs. False discovery rates were estimated in a later analysis by permuting HLA or CMV assignments 20 times. In a later analysis, co-occurring TCRs were grouped with DBSCAN, and TCRdist sequence similarity was added when clustering was performed within HLA-allele-positive subsets. Repertoires with fewer than 30,000 or more than 120,000 public chains, plus five repertoires with anomalous nucleotide sharing, were excluded from co-occurrence clustering. TCRdb provides this immuneACCESS table in a form limited to in-frame rearrangements. Some clones are lacking; in checked studies, under half of them reflect an unresolved V gene, and why the rest are absent is not known. V, J and clone size are taken as reported in that table, and D and trimming were inferred from the DNA itself. In all, the sample holds roughly 98,000 clones, and about 81% of those were seen once. The ten largest clonotypes hold about 1.5% of the sample.

Deletion took 0 bases off V and 5 bases off J, with a span of 16 bases between the germline ends. CDR1 and CDR2 (MGHRA, YSYEKL) derive from the germline V gene. From the cysteine through the phenylalanine, the CDR3 covers 16 amino acids. Only the CDR3 part of the read is kept: 48 bases, read in frame from the first base. The cohort was made up of several hundred healthy bone marrow donors. At the time of sampling, all cohort members were nominally healthy, though unrecorded immune exposures were likely present. The donor was CMV seronegative and belonged to the group of around 350 seronegative cohort members. Each donor provided a peripheral blood sample, and peripheral blood mononuclear cells were used for TCR beta sequencing. The Qiagen DNeasy Blood Extraction Kit was used to extract genomic DNA from the blood cell samples. The data derive from a study of cytomegalovirus exposure and HLA in healthy donors (dated by TCRdb to 2017 to 2019). For the wider study: An earlier analysis of roughly 500 of the donors reported approximately 280 Gb of sequence data and 95 million to 120 million unique TCR beta sequences obtained from around 180 million T cells. In an earlier analysis of a few hundred of the donors, high-throughput TCR beta sequencing was used to judge whether each TCR beta V gene segment behaved as functional or pseudogenic. Typing coverage varied by locus: roughly 620-640 donors for A, B, C, DRB1 and DQB1; approximately 500 for DQA1; around 610 for DPA1; roughly 470 for DPB1. Donor age, sex, ethnicity and CMV serostatus were compiled alongside the repertoire data. Because of strong linkage in the cohort, roughly five DR-DQ haplotypes were treated as single units for association and clustering. A later analysis re-examined previously published TCR beta repertoires from roughly 650 donors and added high-resolution HLA genotyping to investigate patterns of TCR occurrence. High-throughput TCR immunosequencing, statistical association of individual TCRs with disease status, and machine learning were combined to predict cytomegalovirus infection status. Every discovery cohort repertoire had been produced on one sequencing platform. The aim of the study was to test whether cataloging public T cell receptors could identify signatures of past pathogen exposure. In the later analysis, no new phenotypic data were used to find candidate immune exposures; instead, reliance was placed on TCR beta sequences and their occurrence across donors. A later genetic analysis took genome-wide SNP genotypes for about 55% of the 666 donors and used that subset as a discovery cohort. The study used immunosequencing to profile the T cell repertoires of approximately 690 subjects and linked those repertoires to cytomegalovirus serostatus. An early release covering roughly 640 HLA-typed donors comprised around 300 gigabases of sequencing data and approximately 80 million unique TCR sequences. On average, roughly 250,000 unique TCR beta nucleotide sequences were sequenced per donor among 398 genotyped donors of the cohort, with 15% to 20% of those sequences being non-productive. Besides the first cohort of under 700 subjects, a separate validation cohort made up of roughly 120 different subjects was used. Of the 398 genotyped donors, about 80% fell in the genetic ancestry cluster associated with self-reported Caucasian donors. Both class I and class II loci were covered by HLA typing, at four-digit resolution.

Broader findings and caveats from the paper: In a later analysis, some 17,000 TCR beta sequences were associated with specific HLA alleles at a false discovery rate of 0.05. Cytomegalovirus status was reported to be diagnosed by the classifier with high specificity and sensitivity in both the original and validation cohorts. HLA typing was unavailable for some donors at each locus, so association tests used only the typed subset. In a later analysis, TCR association rates were found to vary across HLA loci, with the most associated TCRs seen for DRB1 alleles and the fewest for HLA-C alleles. Linkage disequilibrium might explain the correlated functional status among segregating V segments, but an unknown experimental factor could not be excluded. CMV serostatus was the only immune exposure information available for the cohort. According to the authors, the approach could potentially be generalized to other disease states and immunological phenotypes. A further reported finding was that TCR beta sequences accurately predicted the HLA-A and HLA-B alleles for most subjects in the first cohort. V-gene and J-gene trimming of TCR beta chains was associated with a missense DCLRE1C variant in a later genetic analysis, and the association was replicated in an independent cohort. In a later analysis, HLA-associated TCR beta chains were found to be more clonally expanded and to have lower generation probabilities than equally common non-associated chains. Because counts were too low, some 17 rarely observed V segments, including chromosome 9 orphons, were left out of the earlier analysis of 587 of the donors. Several of the top co-occurrence clusters appeared to be linked to parvovirus B19, influenza, CMV and Epstein-Barr virus, according to a later analysis. The sequencing pipeline was judged likely to have produced a cluster of highly shared sequence variants as a technical artifact. Across donors, most TCR sequences were observed very rarely, whereas some public TCRs were present in many individuals. The 87-base-pair reads could not distinguish some IMGT-functional V segments, including TRBV6-2 and TRBV6-3, so those segments were excluded. The study listed 150 to 200 TCR beta chains as associated with cytomegalovirus. Sequencing depth was assumed to be roughly uniform across donors in the presence/absence analyses, though that assumption may not hold. Broadly in line with IMGT annotations, most TCR beta V segments showed up in productive rearrangements about 90% or about 30% of the time in an earlier analysis of approximately 600 of the donors. Strong co-occurrence of HLA alleles, especially DR and DQ, made assigning TCR associations to individual alleles difficult. In a later genetic analysis, fewer N-insertions in productive TCRs were reported among donors in an Asian-associated ancestry cluster than the approximately 710-donor mean. Three of the identified cytomegalovirus-associated TCR beta chains were confirmed in vitro to be specific for cytomegalovirus antigens. In a later analysis, most CMV-associated TCR beta chains were found to appear HLA-restricted, with HLA associations seemingly driven largely by CMV exposure. The cohort was sequenced for TCR beta chains only, and without alpha or paired-chain data the features that could be detected were limited.

This clonotype was obtained from a man aged 40-55 years in good health and CMV-seronegative. The sample consisted of PBMCs. Recombination connected TRBV4-1 to TRBJ1-1; the D gene cannot be named for sure. The CDR3 protein sequence reads: CASSQELRGLWTEAFF. The DNA sequence follows: TGCGCCAGCAGCCAAGAACTCAGAGGACTTTGGACTGAAGCTTTCTTT.